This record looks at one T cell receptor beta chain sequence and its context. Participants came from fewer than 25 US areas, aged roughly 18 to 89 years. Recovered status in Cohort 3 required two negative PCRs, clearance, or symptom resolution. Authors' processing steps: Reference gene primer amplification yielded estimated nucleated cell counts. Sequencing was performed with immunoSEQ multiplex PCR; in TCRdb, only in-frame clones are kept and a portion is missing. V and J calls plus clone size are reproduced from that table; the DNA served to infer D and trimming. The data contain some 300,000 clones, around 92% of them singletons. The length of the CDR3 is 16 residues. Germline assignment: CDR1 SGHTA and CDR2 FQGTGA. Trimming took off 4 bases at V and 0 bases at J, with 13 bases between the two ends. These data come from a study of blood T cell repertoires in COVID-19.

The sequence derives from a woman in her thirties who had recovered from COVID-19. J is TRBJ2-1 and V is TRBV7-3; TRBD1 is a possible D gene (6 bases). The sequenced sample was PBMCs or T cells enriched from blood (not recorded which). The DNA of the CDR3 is TGTGCCAGCAGCTCGAGGACAGCGAGCTCCTACAATGAGCAGTTCTTC. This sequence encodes CASSSRTASSYNEQFF.